This T cell receptor (beta chain) was captured by sequencing in a study of T cells in Graves' hyperthyroidism and ophthalmopathy. Whole-study context: Sampling of peripheral blood happened at initial diagnosis, prior to any treatment. Broader study findings: With a median lead of approximately six months before onset, the model predicted ophthalmopathy.

At least 3 on the Clinical Activity Score was recorded for ophthalmopathy patients, who also had NOSPECS grade at least 4 and duration under 3 months. Exclusions: uncontrolled infection, other autoimmune disease, pregnancy, lactation. CDR1 and CDR2 from the germline V gene are SGDLS and YYNGEE. V shed 3 bases and J shed 4 bases, with 8 bases lying between them. The CDR3 sequence is 12 residues long. This clonotype was detected many times. Its target is unknown. Researchers took RNA transcripts and amplified the TCR beta CDR3 regions from them. HTBI primers were used for first-round RT-PCR of the TCR CDR3. TCRdb re-called the multiplex PCR reads with MiXCR, one entry per CDR3 protein. The data contain a few hundred thousand distinct CDR3 sequences, approximately 18% of them seen just once; the ten biggest clones take up 15% to 18%.

This chain links TRBV9 with TRBJ2-7; D is uncertain. Sequenced: blood. The TCR originated in a woman aged 40 to 50 with Graves' ophthalmopathy. CDR3 DNA sequence: TGTGCCAGCAGCGCCCAGATGTACGAGCAGTACTTC. This gives the protein CASSAQMYEQYF.